The 26 T cell receptor beta chains presented below share a single source sample, sequenced in a study of T cell responses to AZD1222 COVID-19 vaccine. Profiled with immunoSEQ multiplex PCR; TCRdb holds only in-frame clones, not every one. The table has fewer than 120,000 clones, around 90% seen once. This material consisted of peripheral blood, taken on day 0 of AZD1222 vaccination. The receptors originated from an adult in good health.

The chain employs TRBV6-6 and TRBJ2-7, with 9 bases aligning to TRBD1. The ends lost 5 bases at V and 5 bases at J; junction bases unmatched: 10. There are 15 residues in the CDR3. Germline V CDR1 and CDR2: MNHNY, SVGAGI (reference sequence). CDR3 DNA sequence: TGTGCCAGCAGTGGAGGGACAGGGAGATTCGACGAGCAGTACTTC. Amino acids: CASSGGTGRFDEQYF.

This clone has more than one count but fewer than ten. The chain joins TRBV14 to TRBJ2-5; D unresolved. Looked up from germline, CDR1 is SGHDN and CDR2 is FVKESK. The V gene lost 0 bases and the J gene lost 0 bases, with 8 bases spanning the gap. This CDR3 is 15 amino acids long. CDR3 in DNA: TGTGCCAGCAGCCAAGATTTAGGGTACCAAGAGACCCAGTACTTC. Amino acids: CASSQDLGYQETQYF.

For this clone: The junction departs from germline at one end; a sequencing error may be responsible. The chain is built from TRBV5-1 and TRBJ1-2, with D uncertain. CDR1 is SGHRS and CDR2 is YFSETQ in the germline V gene. The CDR3 covers 9 residues. CDR3 nucleotides: TGCGCCAGAAGGGCCAATACAAGCTTC. Amino acids: CARRANTSF.

This sequence joins TRBV15 and TRBJ1-3; unclear D gene. Germline V gene data show CDR1 as LNHNV and CDR2 as YYDKDF (reference sequence). V was shortened by 1 base and J by 9 bases, with 7 bases between the two germline ends. The CDR3 spans 12 residues. CDR3 sequence reads: CATSRARGTIYF. Written as DNA, the CDR3 is TGTGCCACCAGCAGAGCACGGGGCACCATATATTTT.

The chain joins TRBV27 to TRBJ2-7; 7 bases map to TRBD1. V was clipped by 3 bases and J by 2 bases; unmatched bases: 7. The CDR3 is made up of 15 amino acids. CDR1 and CDR2 from the germline V gene are MNHEY and SMNVEV (reference sequence). The CDR3 DNA reads as TGTGCCAGCAGTTTCCGGACAGGTAGTACCTACGAGCAGTACTTC. It encodes CASSFRTGSTYEQYF.

The DNA of the CDR3 is TGTGCCAGCAGCCCCCAGGACGGGTATGAGCAGTTCTTC. This gives the protein CASSPQDGYEQFF. The rearrangement links TRBV7-6 to TRBJ2-1; no firm D call. CDR1 and CDR2 from the germline V gene are SGHVS and FNYEAQ. This CDR3 is built from 13 residues. Trimming left V 5 bases short and J 8 bases short, with 13 bases between.

V gene TRBV15 combines with J gene TRBJ1-2, with a weak D call TRBD1 (5 bases). Between the trimmed V and J ends, which lost 0 bases and 11 bases, there was a span of 16 bases. Germline V lookup: CDR1 LNHNV, CDR2 YYDKDF (reference sequence). This CDR3 spans 14 amino acids. The CDR3 is CATSRDQAGTLYTF. Here the CDR3 DNA reads TGTGCCACCAGCAGAGATCAGGCAGGGACCCTTTACACCTTC. Using reference TRBV15 and TRBJ1-2 for the parts outside the CDR3, the full variable domain is DAMVIQNPRYQVTQFGKPVTLSCSQTLNHNVMYWYQQKSSQAPKLLFHYYDKDFNNEADTPDNFQSRRPNTSFCFLDIRSPGLGDTAMYLCATSRDQAGTLYTFGSGTRLTVV.

This chain uses TRBV9 with TRBJ2-1; weak D call: TRBD2 (5 bases). This CDR3 spans 15 amino acids. CDR1 is SGDLS and CDR2 is YYNGEE in the germline V gene. V was pared by 0 bases and J by 6 bases, with 13 bases between. The CDR3 region has the DNA TGTGCCAGCAGCGTAGCGAGGGAGACCCCCAATGAGCAGTTCTTC. It translates to CASSVARETPNEQFF. Full variable domain (outside the CDR3, taken from reference TRBV9 and TRBJ2-1): DSGVTQTPKHLITATGQRVTLRCSPRSGDLSVYWYQQSLDQGLQFLIQYYNGEERAKGNILERFSAQQFPDLHSELNLSSLELGDSALYFCASSVARETPNEQFFGPGTRLTVL.

The chain uses TRBV7-2 and TRBJ1-3; D perhaps matches TRBD1 (5 bases). V was pared by 3 bases and J by 0 bases, with 12 bases between. This CDR3 is 16 amino acids long. Germline-derived CDR1 and CDR2 are SGHTA and FQGNSA. DNA for the CDR3: TGTGCCAGCAGCTTGCTGGACATGAGCTCTGGAAACACCATATATTTT. This sequence encodes CASSLLDMSSGNTIYF. The complete variable domain, with remaining parts taken from reference TRBV7-2 and TRBJ1-3, reads GAGVSQSPSNKVTEKGKDVELRCDPISGHTALYWYRQSLGQGLEFLIYFQGNSAPDKSGLPSDRFSAERTGGSVSTLTIQRTQQEDSAVYLCASSLLDMSSGNTIYFGEGSWLTVV.

The V call is TRBV25-1, the J call TRBJ1-4; D call uncertain. Trimming removed 4 bases from V and 2 bases from J, with 17 bases in between. The CDR3 contains 17 residues. Looked up from germline, CDR1 is MGHDK and CDR2 is SYGVNS. Written as DNA, the CDR3 is TGTGCCAGCAGTGCCGGTCTCTCCCATCGGACTAATGAAAAACTGTTTTTT. Translating it yields CASSAGLSHRTNEKLFF.

This clone has a single count. V gene TRBV9 combines with J gene TRBJ1-3; D might be TRBD1 (5 bases). Trimming took off 0 bases at V and 0 bases at J, with 10 bases between the two ends. Germline assignment: CDR1 SGDLS and CDR2 YYNGEE. There are 16 residues in the CDR3. The CDR3 DNA reads TGTGCCAGCAGCGTAGGGCAGGGTTTCTCTGGAAACACCATATATTTT. Its translation is CASSVGQGFSGNTIYF. Combining the CDR3 with reference TRBV9 and TRBJ1-3 gives the whole variable domain DSGVTQTPKHLITATGQRVTLRCSPRSGDLSVYWYQQSLDQGLQFLIQYYNGEERAKGNILERFSAQQFPDLHSELNLSSLELGDSALYFCASSVGQGFSGNTIYFGEGSWLTVV.

The chain couples TRBV19 to TRBJ1-1, with D possibly matching TRBD1 (5 bases). The CDR3 runs 13 residues. With 5 bases removed from V and 1 base from J, the gap between germline ends came to 8 bases. Germline CDR1 is LNHDA and CDR2 is SQIVND (reference sequence). The CDR3 protein is CASSSRGNTEAFF. The CDR3 coding sequence is TGTGCCAGTAGTTCGAGGGGGAACACTGAAGCTTTCTTT.

J is TRBJ2-3 and V is TRBV5-1; D remains ambiguous. The germline V gene has CDR1 SGHRS and CDR2 YFSETQ. The CDR3 has 15 amino acids. Trimming removed 1 base at V and 4 bases at J, with 13 bases between. Written as DNA, the CDR3 is TGCGCCAGCAGCTTGCAGCCGAACCCCCCAGATACGCAGTATTTT. Translated: CASSLQPNPPDTQYF. Complete variable domain (other parts from reference TRBV5-1 and TRBJ2-3): KAGVTQTPRYLIKTRGQQVTLSCSPISGHRSVSWYQQTPGQGLQFLFEYFSETQRNKGNFPGRFSGRQFSNSRSEMNVSTLELGDSALYLCASSLQPNPPDTQYFGPGTRLTVL.

J is TRBJ2-1 and V is TRBV19, with TRBD2 matching 7 bases. The J segment lost 2 bases and the V segment lost 9 bases, leaving 7 bases of the junction unmatched. The CDR3 has 14 amino acids. The germline V gene encodes CDR1 LNHDA and CDR2 SQIVND (reference sequence). This chain's CDR3 is CASQAGLAYNEQFF. The CDR3, as DNA: TGTGCCAGCCAAGCGGGACTGGCCTACAATGAGCAGTTCTTC. The full variable domain, completed using reference TRBV19 and TRBJ2-1, is DGGITQSPKYLFRKEGQNVTLSCEQNLNHDAMYWYRQDPGQGLRLIYYSQIVNDFQKGDIAEGYSVSREKKESFPLTVTSAQKNPTAFYLCASQAGLAYNEQFFGPGTRLTVL.

V usage is TRBV29-1 and J usage is TRBJ2-2; perhaps D is TRBD1 or TRBD2 (5 bases each). Between the trimmed V and J ends, which lost 6 bases and 14 bases, there was a span of 22 bases. Germline values: CDR1 SQVTM, CDR2 ANQGSEA. This CDR3 comprises 13 residues. For the CDR3, the DNA is TGCAGCGTGGGGAGAGACAGATCCGGGGCACTGTTTTTT. Translated, it gives CSVGRDRSGALFF.

J is TRBJ2-1 and V is TRBV7-6; possible D gene TRBD1, 6 bases. Germline V gives CDR1 SGHVS, CDR2 FNYEAQ. Trimming cost V 5 bases and J 6 bases, with 11 bases left between them. CDR3 length: 13 residues. Written as DNA, the CDR3 is TGTGCCAGCAGCCTACAGGGCGCCAATGAGCAGTTCTTC. Translated, it gives CASSLQGANEQFF.

There are a few counts of this clone. The genes are TRBV4-1 and TRBJ2-1; D perhaps matches TRBD1 (5 bases). V gave up 6 bases and J gave up 0 bases, with 27 bases separating them. The CDR3 spans 20 residues. CDR1 and CDR2 from the germline V gene are MGHRA and YSYEKL. The CDR3 bases are TGCGCCAGCAGTCGAACCATTGAACACCGACAGCTGAGCTCCTACAATGAGCAGTTCTTC. Its protein product is CASSRTIEHRQLSSYNEQFF.

A note on this clone: This sample also contains other DNA sequences that code for the same CDR3. J is TRBJ1-3 and V is TRBV6-5; D might be TRBD1 (6 bases). V lost 3 bases and J lost 0, with 9 bases in between. CDR1 is MNHEY and CDR2 is SVGAGI in the germline V gene. The CDR3 is 15 amino acids. The CDR3 DNA reads TGTGCCAGCAGTTATGCAGGGGACTCTGGAAACACCATATATTTT. It codes for CASSYAGDSGNTIYF.

This clone was detected only a few times. The chain couples TRBV6-6 to TRBJ1-1; no reliable D call. The germline V gene has CDR1 MNHNY and CDR2 SVGAGI (reference sequence). The V end was cut by 0 bases, the J end by 7 bases, with 12 bases between. CDR3 length equals 14 residues. CDR3 DNA sequence: TGTGCCAGCAGTTACTCGGCACAGAACCTTGAAGCTTTCTTT. Translating gives CASSYSAQNLEAFF.

This chain uses TRBV7-9 with TRBJ2-7, with 9 bases matching TRBD1. CDR1 SEHNR and CDR2 FQNEAQ come from the germline V gene (reference sequence). The CDR3 extends over 17 amino acids. The V segment lost 10 bases and the J segment 0 bases; nucleotides outside the gene matches: 16. The CDR3 DNA follows: TGTGCCACCCCAATGGAGGGAGGGACAGGGAACTCCTACGAGCAGTACTTC. It specifies CATPMEGGTGNSYEQYF.

CDR3 amino acids: CASSSDRNLKWDEQYF. CDR3 sequence (DNA): TGTGCCAGTAGTTCCGACAGGAACCTCAAGTGGGACGAGCAGTACTTC. J is TRBJ2-7 and V is TRBV19; possible D gene TRBD1, 6 bases. Germline-derived CDR1 and CDR2 are LNHDA and SQIVND (reference sequence). There are 16 residues in the CDR3. V lost 5 bases, J lost 5 bases, and 22 bases lay in between.

The chain combines TRBV27 with TRBJ1-1; D is unclear. The CDR3 sequence is 12 residues long. Per the germline V gene, CDR1 is MNHEY and CDR2 is SMNVEV (reference sequence). V shed 5 bases and J shed 5 bases, with 9 bases lying between them. DNA of the CDR3: TGTGCCAGCAGTCCCCTCGGGACTGAAGCTTTCTTT. Encoded protein: CASSPLGTEAFF.

The chain combines TRBV7-6 with TRBJ1-6, with 7 bases aligning to TRBD1. V lost 4 bases, J lost 5 bases, and 5 bases stayed unmatched. CDR3 length equals 15 residues. Germline assignment: CDR1 SGHVS and CDR2 FNYEAQ. CDR3 protein: CASSSRQGNNSPLHF. The CDR3 DNA follows: TGTGCCAGCAGCTCTCGACAGGGAAATAATTCACCCCTCCACTTT.

The V gene is TRBV27, the J gene TRBJ2-7; D unresolved. The V gene's germline CDR1 is MNHEY and CDR2 SMNVEV (reference sequence). Between the trimmed V and J ends, which lost 8 bases and 1 base, there was a span of 12 bases. This CDR3 region has 13 residues. Here the CDR3 DNA reads TGTGCCAGCCGGACCGTTTCGTCCTACGAGCAGTACTTC. Translated, it gives CASRTVSSYEQYF.

V gene TRBV13 combines with J gene TRBJ2-4; TRBD2 might be the D (6 bases). Germline CDR1 reads PRHDT; CDR2 reads FYEKMQ (reference sequence). V was cut by 1 base and J by 0 bases, with 16 bases left in between. The CDR3 loop spans 18 amino acids. CDR3 DNA sequence: TGTGCCAGCAGCTTAGCTAGCGCCAACCGACGAGCCAAAAACATTCAGTACTTC. It encodes CASSLASANRRAKNIQYF.

The rearrangement links TRBV4-1 to TRBJ2-3, with 8 positions matching TRBD2. CDR1 is MGHRA and CDR2 is YSYEKL in the germline V gene. J gave up 3 bases and V 4 bases, and 12 bases lay outside the gene matches. CDR3 length: 17 amino acids. The CDR3 is CASSPLAQRGKTDTQYF. The CDR3 region has the DNA TGCGCCAGCAGCCCCCTCGCTCAGCGGGGGAAGACAGATACGCAGTATTTT.